This section outlines one TCR beta chain sequence together with its context. The antigen it binds to is not known. No quality values exist for individual bases; no much larger clone is one base distant. The record originates from a study of blood T cell repertoires in COVID-19 (dated by TCRdb to the early 2020s). General notes on the study: The collaborator samples originated in the United States, Italy and Spain and spanned the acute and convalescent phases of COVID-19. The repertoires were released in a freely available public database meant as a resource for research on the immune response to SARS-CoV-2. Where HLA class I and class II types were available, the types were taken from metadata supplied by the sample provider, not from assay-based typing. The dataset comprised deeply sampled blood TCRbeta repertoires from subjects exposed to, actively infected with, or recovered from COVID-19. Sample metadata almost always included a de-identified subject ID, COVID-19 status, age in years and sex. The prospective study material was composed of cDNA or gDNA derived from T cells, B-cell-depleted T cells, or PBMCs. Samples came from the ongoing ImmuneRACE study (first 160 participants) plus 1,254 subjects from 6 global collaborators. What the research found in general, with its limitations: The quantity of clinical and demographic metadata differed by source and by participant and was supplied without curation.

TCRbeta CDR3 regions were amplified from genomic DNA using the immunoSEQ Assay, a bias-controlled multiplex PCR. As for the original processing: Within the assay, amplification of reference gene primers was used to estimate how many nucleated cells each sample contained. Sequence reads were collapsed and filtered to measure the absolute abundance of every unique TCRbeta CDR3 rearrangement. For each sample, productive Simpson clonality was calculated as the square root of Simpson's diversity index across productive rearrangements. The immuneACCESS repertoire file appears here via TCRdb, limited to in-frame rearrangements. These files lack a portion of the clones; in checked studies, under half of the deficit traces to unresolved V genes, and the cause of the others is not known. From that table come the V and J calls and clone size; the DNA was used to work out D and trimming. In this sample the table shows fewer than 300,000 clones, approximately 81% of which occur a single time. The ten largest clones capture roughly 3.1% of the sample.

Each collaborating institution followed its own protocols to collect whole blood in K2EDTA tubes. For TCRbeta analysis, collaborator samples were shipped as frozen whole blood, as isolated PBMCs, or as DNA extracted from either sample type. V lost 7 bases and J lost 0 bases, and the count of bases not matched to a germline gene is 8. The CDR3 runs 16 residues from the cysteine to the phenylalanine. CDR3 DNA only is kept here, 48 bases in frame from base 1. The germline V gene encodes CDR1 MNHEY and CDR2 SMNVEV (reference sequence). Sequences were obtained from peripheral blood. The V and J genes are TRBV27 and TRBJ1-1, with 10 junctional bases fitting TRBD1. The clonotype originates from a woman younger than 30 with acute or convalescent COVID-19. The CDR3 reads as follows: CASIRQGARLNTEAFF. The bases read TGTGCCAGCATAAGACAGGGGGCGAGATTGAACACTGAAGCTTTCTTT.